The 21 T cell receptor beta chains listed next were all sequenced from one sample in a study of cytomegalovirus exposure and HLA in healthy donors. 60 Vbeta and 13 Jbeta primers were used in PCR. Sequencing used immunoSEQ multiplex PCR; TCRdb keeps in-frame clones, though not all of them. Of fewer than 80,000 clones listed, approximately 71% are singletons. Sequencing was performed on PBMCs. All receptors derive from a man aged 45-65 years in good health and CMV-seropositive.

The V and J genes are TRBV18 and TRBJ1-5, with a possible D match to TRBD1 (5 bases). CDR3 length: 15 amino acids. The V end was cut by 1 base, the J end by 5 bases, with 12 bases between. In germline, CDR1 is KGHSH, CDR2 LQKENI. CDR3 DNA sequence: TGTGCCAGCTCACCACTCCCGCGGGGCGATCAGCCCCAGCATTTT. Translated: CASSPLPRGDQPQHF.

This chain joins TRBV30 and TRBJ2-5; 8 bases agree with TRBD1. The length of the CDR3 is 13 residues. Germline CDR1 GTSNPN, CDR2 SVGIG (reference sequence). Trimming cost V 5 bases and J 1 base; bases outside gene matches: 3. The CDR3 DNA follows: TGTGCCTGGTGGACAGGGTTCCAAGAGACCCAGTACTTC. Protein product: CAWWTGFQETQYF.

The chain uses TRBV28 and TRBJ2-4; weak D call: TRBD1 (6 bases). Between the trimmed V and J ends, which lost 6 bases and 3 bases, there was a span of 12 bases. CDR1 is MDHEN and CDR2 is SYDVKM in the germline V gene. The CDR3 contains 14 residues. The CDR3 DNA reads TGTGCCAGCAGCTCGGACAGCCTCAAAAACATTCAGTACTTC. Translating gives CASSSDSLKNIQYF. Looking up the rest from reference TRBV28 and TRBJ2-4 gives the full variable domain: DVKVTQSSRYLVKRTGEKVFLECVQDMDHENMFWYRQDPGLGLRLIYFSYDVKMKEKGDIPEGYSVSREKKERFSLILESASTNQTSMYLCASSSDSLKNIQYFGAGTRLSVL.

The rearrangement links TRBV19 to TRBJ1-2; possible D gene TRBD1, 5 bases. The CDR3 runs 13 residues. Germline assignment: CDR1 LNHDA and CDR2 SQIVND (reference sequence). V lost 7 bases and J lost 7, with 16 bases in between. The CDR3 nucleotides read TGTGCCAGTATCCCTCGGGGGGAGAGTGGCTACACCTTC. Translation: CASIPRGESGYTF.

The chain combines TRBV5-6 with TRBJ2-7, with TRBD2 matching 9 bases. CDR1 SGHDT and CDR2 YYEEEE come from the germline V gene. The CDR3 has 15 residues. J lost 4 bases, V lost 1 base, and 6 bases had no gene match. CDR3 coding DNA: TGTGCCAGCAGCTTGTGGGCGGGAGGGCCATACGAGCAGTACTTC. As protein: CASSLWAGGPYEQYF.

This clone was seen just once. The chain carries TRBV7-2 and TRBJ2-5; no definite D call. Per germline, CDR1 SGHTA and CDR2 FQGNSA. The V gene lost 1 base and the J gene lost 5 bases, with 8 bases spanning the gap. CDR3 length: 13 residues. The CDR3 DNA sequence: TGTGCCAGCAGCTTAGGCCCGGTTGAGACCCAGTACTTC. Its translation is CASSLGPVETQYF.

This chain connects TRBV18 to TRBJ2-5; no firm D call. Trimming stripped 3 bases from V and 2 bases from J, with 7 bases between. Germline loops: CDR1 KGHSH, CDR2 LQKENI. The CDR3 has 13 amino acids. The CDR3 loop is CASSPELQETQYF. As DNA, the CDR3 is TGTGCCAGCTCACCGGAGCTACAAGAGACCCAGTACTTC.

The chain is built from TRBV6-1 and TRBJ2-6; D not certain. Germline V gene data show CDR1 as MNHNS and CDR2 as SASEGT. This CDR3 contains 11 residues. The V end lost 11 bases, the J end lost 9 bases, and 11 bases lay between the germline ends. In DNA, the CDR3 is TGTGCCTCTACCGGGTACAACGTCCTGACTTTC. This codes for CASTGYNVLTF.

The J gene is TRBJ1-1, the V gene TRBV11-1, with TRBD1 as a possible D gene (6 bases). V dropped 4 bases and J dropped 4 bases, with 16 bases sitting between them. Germline values: CDR1 SGHAT, CDR2 FQDESV (reference sequence). This CDR3 has 15 residues. The CDR3 nucleotides read TGTGCCAGCAGCTGGGAGGGGGGGCTCGGCACTGAAGCTTTCTTT. Residues: CASSWEGGLGTEAFF.

This chain joins TRBV7-2 and TRBJ2-1; 7 nucleotides match TRBD2. Germline values: CDR1 SGHTA, CDR2 FQGNSA. CDR3 length equals 14 residues. V was pared by 1 base and J by 7 bases, with 4 bases of the junction left unmatched. This chain's CDR3 is CASSLDGGKNEQFF. As DNA, the CDR3 is TGTGCCAGCAGCTTAGACGGGGGGAAGAATGAGCAGTTCTTC.

The V call is TRBV6-5, the J call TRBJ1-5; 10 bases fit TRBD1. Germline trimming cut 4 bases from V and 3 bases from J; bases unmatched to any gene: 6. The germline CDR1 and CDR2 sequences are MNHEY and SVGAGI. The CDR3 consists of 16 residues. The CDR3 spells CASSSRDRGPNQPQHF. The CDR3 nucleotides read TGTGCCAGCAGTTCCCGGGACAGGGGACCCAATCAGCCCCAGCATTTT.

The chain joins TRBV30 to TRBJ2-7, with 9 bases aligning to TRBD2. The CDR3 consists of 14 residues. V was clipped by 5 bases and J by 3 bases; unmatched bases: 8. CDR1 is GTSNPN, CDR2 SVGIG, per germline (reference sequence). The CDR3 sequence: CAWSGTSSFYEQYF. In DNA form, the CDR3 reads TGTGCCTGGTCCGGGACTAGCAGCTTCTACGAGCAGTACTTC.

The V gene is TRBV28, the J gene TRBJ2-2, with D perhaps TRBD2 (5 bases). This CDR3 region has 16 residues. Germline CDR1 MDHEN, CDR2 SYDVKM. Trimming pared 3 bases from V and 1 base from J, leaving 12 bases between. The CDR3 here is CASSLDFTRNTGELFF. CDR3 sequence (DNA): TGTGCCAGCAGTTTGGACTTCACTCGGAACACCGGGGAGCTGTTTTTT. Together with reference TRBV28 and TRBJ2-2, the CDR3 gives the full variable domain: DVKVTQSSRYLVKRTGEKVFLECVQDMDHENMFWYRQDPGLGLRLIYFSYDVKMKEKGDIPEGYSVSREKKERFSLILESASTNQTSMYLCASSLDFTRNTGELFFGEGSRLTVL.

The gene calls are TRBV27 and TRBJ2-1; 8 bases map to TRBD2. CDR3 size: 16 residues. V lost 2 bases to trimming and J lost 10 bases; unmatched junction nucleotides: 13. Germline V gives CDR1 MNHEY, CDR2 SMNVEV (reference sequence). The CDR3 is CASSLRGVAGTVEQFF. The CDR3 DNA follows: TGTGCCAGCAGTTTAAGGGGGGTAGCGGGGACCGTCGAGCAGTTCTTC.

In DNA form, the CDR3 reads TGTGCCAGCAGCCCCCCGGGAGTAGCGGGGAACACCGGGGAGCTGTTTTTT. This codes for CASSPPGVAGNTGELFF. The rearrangement joins TRBV27 to TRBJ2-2; 7 nucleotides agree with TRBD2. The V gene end was trimmed by 6 bases and the J gene end by 1 base; junction bases not matched to a gene: 11. The V gene's germline CDR1 is MNHEY and CDR2 SMNVEV (reference sequence). The CDR3 length is 17 residues.

This rearrangement joins TRBV27 to TRBJ2-7; 8 bases align to TRBD2. The CDR3 loop spans 14 amino acids. V lost 8 bases to trimming and J lost 1 base; unmatched junction nucleotides: 7. Germline V gene data show CDR1 as MNHEY and CDR2 as SMNVEV (reference sequence). The CDR3, as DNA: TGTGCCAGCGATATAGCGGGACCTTCCTACGAGCAGTACTTC. Translated, it gives CASDIAGPSYEQYF.

The genes are TRBV7-3 and TRBJ1-3; 10 bases are a match to TRBD1. The CDR3 covers 15 residues. Germline V gene lookup returns CDR1 SGHTA and CDR2 FQGTGA. V shed 5 bases and J 2 bases; nucleotides not matched to a gene: 3. The CDR3 sequence: CASSPGTGAGNTIYF. The CDR3 coding sequence is TGTGCCAGCAGCCCGGGGACAGGGGCTGGAAACACCATATATTTT.

This chain links TRBV9 with TRBJ2-3; D may be TRBD2 (7 bases). Germline values: CDR1 SGDLS, CDR2 YYNGEE. This CDR3 is 17 amino acids long. Between the trimmed V and J ends, which lost 0 bases and 3 bases, there was a span of 17 bases. CDR3 amino acids: CASSVAGAGVVTDTQYF. In nucleotides, the CDR3 is TGTGCCAGCAGCGTAGCGGGGGCGGGAGTTGTAACAGATACGCAGTATTTT.

The CDR3 DNA is TGTGCCAGTAGTTTTGGGGACAGGGCTCAGCCCCAGCATTTT. Protein sequence: CASSFGDRAQPQHF. V is TRBV19 and J is TRBJ1-5, with 9 bases aligning to TRBD1. Trimming at V came to 5 bases and at J to 6 bases, leaving 5 bases not matched to a gene. From germline, CDR1 is LNHDA and CDR2 SQIVND (reference sequence). The CDR3 sequence is 14 residues long.

V is TRBV28 and J is TRBJ1-2, with D tentatively TRBD1 (5 bases). Germline CDR1 reads MDHEN; CDR2 reads SYDVKM. Trimming took 3 bases from V and 9 from J, leaving 8 bases between them. The CDR3 has 11 residues. CDR3 amino acids: CASSFRVRYTF. The CDR3, as DNA: TGTGCCAGCAGTTTCAGGGTGCGCTACACCTTC.

V usage is TRBV30 and J usage is TRBJ1-4; the match to TRBD1 covers 8 bases. This CDR3 is built from 14 residues. Trimming removed 4 bases from V and 5 bases from J; junction bases left unmatched: 6. From germline, CDR1 is GTSNPN and CDR2 SVGIG (reference sequence). In DNA form, the CDR3 reads TGTGCCTGGACTCGACAGGGGTGGAATGAAAAACTGTTTTTT. Translated, it gives CAWTRQGWNEKLFF.